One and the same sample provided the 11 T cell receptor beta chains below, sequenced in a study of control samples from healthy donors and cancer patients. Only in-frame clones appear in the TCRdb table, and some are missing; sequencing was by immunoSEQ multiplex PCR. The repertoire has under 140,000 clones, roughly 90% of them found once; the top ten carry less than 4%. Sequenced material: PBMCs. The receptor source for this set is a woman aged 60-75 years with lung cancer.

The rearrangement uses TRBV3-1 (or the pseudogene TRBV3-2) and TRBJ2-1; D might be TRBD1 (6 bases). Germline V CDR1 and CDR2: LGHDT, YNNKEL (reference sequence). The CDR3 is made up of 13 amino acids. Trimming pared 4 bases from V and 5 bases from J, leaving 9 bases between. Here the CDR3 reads CASSPRGNNEQFF. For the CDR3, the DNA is TGTGCCAGCAGCCCCAGGGGCAACAATGAGCAGTTCTTC.

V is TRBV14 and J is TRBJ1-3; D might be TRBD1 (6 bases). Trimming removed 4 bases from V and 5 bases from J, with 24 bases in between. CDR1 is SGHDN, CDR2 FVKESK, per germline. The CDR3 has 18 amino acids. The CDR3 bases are TGTGCCAGCAGCCTTGGACAGATACTGGAACCTGGACGAAACACCATATATTTT. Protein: CASSLGQILEPGRNTIYF.

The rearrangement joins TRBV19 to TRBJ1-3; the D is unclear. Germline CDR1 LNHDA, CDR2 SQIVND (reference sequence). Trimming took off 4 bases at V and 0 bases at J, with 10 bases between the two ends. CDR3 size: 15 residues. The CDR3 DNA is TGTGCCAGTAGTACTGTCTTGGGCTCTGGAAACACCATATATTTT. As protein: CASSTVLGSGNTIYF.

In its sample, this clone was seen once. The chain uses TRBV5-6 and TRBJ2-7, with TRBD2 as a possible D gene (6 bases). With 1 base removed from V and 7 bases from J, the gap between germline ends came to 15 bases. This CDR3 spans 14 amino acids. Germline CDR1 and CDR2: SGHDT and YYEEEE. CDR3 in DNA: TGTGCCAGCAGCTTGTCGACTAGTCACGGGGAGCAGTACTTC. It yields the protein CASSLSTSHGEQYF. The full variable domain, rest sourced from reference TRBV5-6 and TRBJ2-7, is DAGVTQSPTHLIKTRGQQVTLRCSPKSGHDTVSWYQQALGQGPQFIFQYYEEEERQRGNFPDRFSGHQFPNYSSELNVNALLLGDSALYLCASSLSTSHGEQYFGPGTRLTVT.

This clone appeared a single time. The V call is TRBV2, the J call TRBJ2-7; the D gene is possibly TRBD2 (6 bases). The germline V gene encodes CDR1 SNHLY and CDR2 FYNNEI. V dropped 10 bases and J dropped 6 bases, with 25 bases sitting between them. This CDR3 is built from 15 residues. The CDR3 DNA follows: TGTGCCACCGGAGGGTTAGGGAGCACACATGTCGAGCAGTACTTC. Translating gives CATGGLGSTHVEQYF.

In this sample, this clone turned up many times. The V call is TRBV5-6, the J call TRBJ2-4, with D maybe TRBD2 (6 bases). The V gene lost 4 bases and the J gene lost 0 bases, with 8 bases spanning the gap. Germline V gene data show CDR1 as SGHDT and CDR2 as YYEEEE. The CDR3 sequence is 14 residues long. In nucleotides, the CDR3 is TGTGCCAGCAGCCCAGCGGGAGCCAAAAACATTCAGTACTTC. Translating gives CASSPAGAKNIQYF.

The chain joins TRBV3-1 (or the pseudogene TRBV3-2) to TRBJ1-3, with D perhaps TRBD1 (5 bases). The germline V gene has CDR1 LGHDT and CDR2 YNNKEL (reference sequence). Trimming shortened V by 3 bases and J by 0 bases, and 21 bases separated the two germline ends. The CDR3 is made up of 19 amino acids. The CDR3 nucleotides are TGTGCCAGCAGCCAGAGGAGGGCGGGACTGGCGAACTCTGGAAACACCATATATTTT. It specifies CASSQRRAGLANSGNTIYF.

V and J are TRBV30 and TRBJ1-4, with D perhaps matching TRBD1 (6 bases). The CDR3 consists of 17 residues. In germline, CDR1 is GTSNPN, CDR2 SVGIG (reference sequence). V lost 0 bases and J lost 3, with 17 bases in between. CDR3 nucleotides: TGTGCCTGGAGTGTAATTGTGGCAGGGGTCTCTAATGAAAAACTGTTTTTT. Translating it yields CAWSVIVAGVSNEKLFF.

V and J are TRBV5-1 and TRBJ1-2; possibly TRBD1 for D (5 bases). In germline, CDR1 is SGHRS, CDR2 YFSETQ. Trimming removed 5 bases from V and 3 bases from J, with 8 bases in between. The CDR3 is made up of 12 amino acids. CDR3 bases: TGCGCCAGCAGAGGCAGGGACTATGGCTACACCTTC. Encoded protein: CASRGRDYGYTF.

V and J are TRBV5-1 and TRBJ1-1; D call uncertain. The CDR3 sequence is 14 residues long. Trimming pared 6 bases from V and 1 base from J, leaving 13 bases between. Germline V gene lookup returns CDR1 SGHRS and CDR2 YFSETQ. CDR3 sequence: CASKLTWPNTEAFF. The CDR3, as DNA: TGCGCCAGCAAATTAACCTGGCCGAACACTGAAGCTTTCTTT.

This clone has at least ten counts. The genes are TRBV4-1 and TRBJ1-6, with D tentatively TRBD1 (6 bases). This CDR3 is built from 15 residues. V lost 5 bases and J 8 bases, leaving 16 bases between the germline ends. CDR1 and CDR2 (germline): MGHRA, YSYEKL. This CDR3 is CASSINRVVDSPLHF. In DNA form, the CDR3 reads TGCGCCAGCAGCATAAACAGGGTGGTAGATTCACCCCTCCACTTT.